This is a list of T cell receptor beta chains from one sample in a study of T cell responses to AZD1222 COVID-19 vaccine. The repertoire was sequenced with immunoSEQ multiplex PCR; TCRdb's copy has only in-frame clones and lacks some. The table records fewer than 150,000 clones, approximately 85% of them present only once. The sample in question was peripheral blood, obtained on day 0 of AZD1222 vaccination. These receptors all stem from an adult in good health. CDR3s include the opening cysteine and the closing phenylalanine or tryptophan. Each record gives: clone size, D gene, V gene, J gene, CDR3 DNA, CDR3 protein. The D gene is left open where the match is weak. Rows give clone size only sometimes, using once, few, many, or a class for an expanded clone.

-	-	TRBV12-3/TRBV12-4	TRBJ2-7	TGTGCCAGCACCCACGGGAGTGTGTACGAGCAGTACTTC	CASTHGSVYEQYF
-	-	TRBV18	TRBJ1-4	TGTGCCAGCTCACCCCTACCAACTAATGAAAAACTGTTTTTT	CASSPLPTNEKLFF
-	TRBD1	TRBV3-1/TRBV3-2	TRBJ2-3	TGTGCCAGCAGCCGGCCGGGACAGAGGACAGATACGCAGTATTTT	CASSRPGQRTDTQYF
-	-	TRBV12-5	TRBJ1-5	TGTGCTAGTGGTTTGTCTCCCGATCAGCCCCAGCATTTT	CASGLSPDQPQHF
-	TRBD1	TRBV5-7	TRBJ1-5	TGTGCCAGCAGCTTCCCAGGGGGCGCGGTACGCGGCAATCAGCCCCAGCATTTT	CASSFPGGAVRGNQPQHF
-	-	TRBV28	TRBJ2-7	TGTGCCAGCAGTTTATGGTCGGGGTCCACAATCCTATCTTCCTACGAGCAGTACTTC	CASSLWSGSTILSSYEQYF
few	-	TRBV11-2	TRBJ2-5	TGTGCCAGCAGCTTAGGTTTCCCTGAGACCCAGTACTTC	CASSLGFPETQYF
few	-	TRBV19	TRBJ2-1	TGTGCCAGTAGTCTGGACGGATACAATGAGCAGTTCTTC	CASSLDGYNEQFF
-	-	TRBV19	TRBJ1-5	TGTGCCAGTAGTATAGATTTGGATCAGCCCCAGCATTTT	CASSIDLDQPQHF
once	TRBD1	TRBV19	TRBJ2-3	TGTGCCAGTAGTTCCTTGACAGGGGGCTTCACAGATACGCAGTATTTT	CASSSLTGGFTDTQYF
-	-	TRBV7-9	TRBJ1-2	TGTGCCAGCAGCTTACTCCCTAACTATGGCTACACCTTC	CASSLLPNYGYTF
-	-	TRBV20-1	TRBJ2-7	TGCAGTGCTCCCCCTCGTCCGGGGTTC	CSAPPRPGF
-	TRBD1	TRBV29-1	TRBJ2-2	TGCAGCGTAAGGACAGGGGACACCGGGGAGCTGTTTTTT	CSVRTGDTGELFF
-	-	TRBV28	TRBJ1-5	TGTGCCAGCAGTTTTAGTGGGGGGAACAATCAGCCCCAGCATTTT	CASSFSGGNNQPQHF
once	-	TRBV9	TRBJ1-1	TGTGCCAGCAGCGTAGGGATAACGGGGAACACTGAAGCTTTCTTT	CASSVGITGNTEAFF
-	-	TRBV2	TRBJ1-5	TGTGCCAGCCTACAAGGGGAGAAAGGGGGGACCAATCGCCAGCATTTT	CASLQGEKGGTNRQHF
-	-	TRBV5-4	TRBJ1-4	TGTGCCAGCAGCCCTGGGGCGACTAATGAAAAACTGTTTTTT	CASSPGATNEKLFF
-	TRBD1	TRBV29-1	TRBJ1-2	TGCAGCGTTGAGTCGGGGGGGACAGGGCTTGGCTACACCTTC	CSVESGGTGLGYTF
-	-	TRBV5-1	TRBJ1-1	TGCGCCAGCAGCTTTGGACACTCGGGGACTGAAGCTTTCTTT	CASSFGHSGTEAFF
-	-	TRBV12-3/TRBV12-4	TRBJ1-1	TGTGCCAGCAGTTTTGGTGGGACTGAAGCTTTCTTT	CASSFGGTEAFF
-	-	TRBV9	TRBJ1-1	TGTGCCAGCAGCCCTGGCAGACACACTGAAGCTTTCTTT	CASSPGRHTEAFF
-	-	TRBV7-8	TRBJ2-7	TGTGCCAGCAGCCAGGCGCTGGAGCAGTACTTC	CASSQALEQYF
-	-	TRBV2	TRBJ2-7	TGTGCCAGTAGTCGGACCTTAGACTACGAGCAGTACTTC	CASSRTLDYEQYF
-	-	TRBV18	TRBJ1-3	TGTGCCAGCTCACCCTCCTTGACTCCGGGTAACACCATATATTTT	CASSPSLTPGNTIYF
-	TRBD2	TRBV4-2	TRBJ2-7	TGTGCCAGCAGCCAAGAGCCTAGCGGGGGCGGCCTGAGGGAGCAGTACTTC	CASSQEPSGGGLREQYF
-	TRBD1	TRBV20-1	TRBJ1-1	TGCAGTGCTAGTGCAGGGGGCGACACTGAAGCTTTCTTT	CSASAGGDTEAFF
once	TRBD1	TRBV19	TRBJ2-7	TGTGCCAGTAGTATAGATCAGGGGACAGGGACGTACGAGCAGTACTTC	CASSIDQGTGTYEQYF
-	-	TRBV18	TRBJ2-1	TGTGCCAGCTCACCGGGACACTACATCGGTAATGAACAGTTCTTC	CASSPGHYIGNEQFF
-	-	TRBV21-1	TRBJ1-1	TGTGCCAGCAGAACGGGGCAAATTCTCCTGAACACTGAAGCTTTCTTT	CASRTGQILLNTEAFF
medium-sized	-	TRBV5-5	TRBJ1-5	TGTGCCAGCAGCGCAAGCGTGAGACAGTATAGCAATCAGCCCCAGCATTTT	CASSASVRQYSNQPQHF
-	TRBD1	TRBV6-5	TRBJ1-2	TGTGCCAGCACCCCGGGACAGGGGATGGCGGGTGGCTACACCTTC	CASTPGQGMAGGYTF
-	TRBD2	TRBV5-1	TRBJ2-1	TGCGCCAGCAGCTTCGGACTAGCGGGGGGTACCTACAATGAGCAGTTCTTC	CASSFGLAGGTYNEQFF
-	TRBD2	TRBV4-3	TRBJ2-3	TGCGCCAGCAGCCAAGATCGAGTAGCGGGGGATTACACGCAGTATTTT	CASSQDRVAGDYTQYF
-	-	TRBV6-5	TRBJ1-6	TGTGCCAGCAGTTACGGAGGAGACAGTCATTCACCCCTCCACTTT	CASSYGGDSHSPLHF
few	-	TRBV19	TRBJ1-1	TGTGCCAGTAGTATTACCAAAATGAACACTGAAGCTTTCTTT	CASSITKMNTEAFF
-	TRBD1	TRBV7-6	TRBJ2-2	TGTGCCAGCAGCTTAAAGACAGGGGGAGCCGGGGAGCTGTTTTTT	CASSLKTGGAGELFF
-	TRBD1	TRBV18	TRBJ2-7	TGTGCCAGCTCACCGGTAGACAGGGTGAGCGAGCAGTACTTC	CASSPVDRVSEQYF
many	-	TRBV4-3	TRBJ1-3	TGCGCCAGCAGCCAAGAGGAAAGGGCTGGAAACACCATATATTTT	CASSQEERAGNTIYF
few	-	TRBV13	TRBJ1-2	TGTGCCAGCGCCTTGACCTCTCCTCGGTCGTATGGCTACACCTTC	CASALTSPRSYGYTF
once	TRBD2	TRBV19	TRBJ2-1	TGTGCCAGTAGTTCCCTAGCGGGGGGCGAGCAGTTCTTC	CASSSLAGGEQFF
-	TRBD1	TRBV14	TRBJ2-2	TGTGCCAGCAGCCTGGACAGGTCTATCGGGGAGCTGTTTTTT	CASSLDRSIGELFF
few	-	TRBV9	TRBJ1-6	TGTGCCAGCAGCGTAGAAGACAATACTTCACCCCTCCACTTT	CASSVEDNTSPLHF
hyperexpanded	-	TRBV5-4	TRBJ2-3	TGTGCCAGCAGCCCCAACACAGATACGCAGTATTTT	CASSPNTDTQYF
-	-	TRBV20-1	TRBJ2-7	TGCAGTGCTAGCCCGAGTTACGAGCAGTACTTC	CSASPSYEQYF
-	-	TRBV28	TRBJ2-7	TGTGCCAGCAGTTTATGGACGCGGGACAGTAGCTCCTACGAGCAGTACTTC	CASSLWTRDSSSYEQYF
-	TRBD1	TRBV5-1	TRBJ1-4	TGCGCCAGCAGCCTGGGACAGAGTAATGAAAAACTGTTTTTT	CASSLGQSNEKLFF
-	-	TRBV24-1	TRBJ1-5	TGTGCCACCAGTGCTGGGCGAAATCAGCCCCAGCATTTT	CATSAGRNQPQHF
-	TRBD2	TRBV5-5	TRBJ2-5	TGTGCCAGCAGCTTCGGGGGGGCACGGGAGACCCAGTACTTC	CASSFGGARETQYF
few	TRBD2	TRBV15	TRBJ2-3	TGTGCCACCAGCCCGGGGGGGGTCGCAGATACGCAGTATTTT	CATSPGGVADTQYF
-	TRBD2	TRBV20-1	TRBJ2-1	TGCAGTGCTAGTAGCGGGGGGTGGGACAATGAGCAGTTCTTC	CSASSGGWDNEQFF
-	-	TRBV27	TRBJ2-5	TGTGCCAGCAGTTTCACAGGGAAGGGGGAGACCCAGTACTTC	CASSFTGKGETQYF
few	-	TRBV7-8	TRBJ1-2	TGTGCCAGCAGCCCACAGATCTATGGCTACACCTTC	CASSPQIYGYTF